These T cell receptor beta chains were read from a single sample in a study of cytomegalovirus exposure and HLA in healthy donors. Measured with immunoSEQ multiplex PCR; TCRdb has only the in-frame clones, and not every one. The sample holds some 200,000 clones, 70% to 80% seen once. Sample: PBMCs. Receptors were obtained from a woman aged 55-70 years in good health and CMV-seropositive. The CDR3 runs from the conserved cysteine through the conserved F or W. The D gene is left open where the match is weak. A clone size is listed for some rows: how often the clone was seen (once, few, many), or a class if it is expanded.

CDR3 length	V gene	D gene	clone size	J gene	CDR3 protein	CDR3 DNA
14	TRBV28	TRBD2	few	TRBJ2-7	CASTPGLAAYEQYF	TGTGCCAGCACCCCGGGACTAGCGGCCTACGAGCAGTACTTC
15	TRBV7-2	-	-	TRBJ2-5	CASSHQQGRRETQYF	TGTGCCAGCAGCCACCAACAGGGGAGGAGGGAGACCCAGTACTTC
12	TRBV2	-	-	TRBJ1-1	CASSAVGRKAFF	TGTGCCAGCAGTGCCGTGGGGAGGAAAGCTTTCTTT
16	TRBV7-9	TRBD1	-	TRBJ1-1	CASSFQQGQGSTEAFF	TGTGCCAGCAGCTTTCAACAGGGACAGGGTTCGACTGAAGCTTTCTTT
16	TRBV9	-	-	TRBJ2-3	CASSVGWRSSTDTQYF	TGTGCCAGCAGCGTAGGCTGGCGGTCTAGCACAGATACGCAGTATTTT
18	TRBV21-1	-	-	TRBJ1-5	CASSKGRVYSVGNQPQHF	TGTGCCAGCAGCAAAGGCAGGGTGTATAGTGTAGGCAATCAGCCCCAGCATTTT
16	TRBV5-6	-	-	TRBJ2-2	CASSSGGGAYTGELFF	TGTGCCAGCAGCTCAGGAGGGGGGGCTTACACCGGGGAGCTGTTTTTT
12	TRBV7-9	-	-	TRBJ1-5	CASSLGQQPQHF	TGTGCCAGCAGCTTAGGACAACAGCCCCAGCATTTT
15	TRBV7-9	TRBD2	-	TRBJ2-5	CASSSTSEGVETQYF	TGTGCCAGCAGCTCGACTAGCGAGGGGGTGGAGACCCAGTACTTC
14	TRBV19	-	-	TRBJ1-1	CASTSGAANTEAFF	TGTGCCAGTACAAGCGGCGCAGCGAACACTGAAGCTTTCTTT
18	TRBV4-2	-	-	TRBJ2-3	CASSQGEIFGSSTDTQYF	TGTGCCAGCAGCCAAGGGGAAATATTCGGGAGCAGCACAGATACGCAGTATTTT
14	TRBV29-1	TRBD2	-	TRBJ2-5	CSVVHGLAEETQYF	TGCAGCGTGGTCCATGGACTAGCGGAAGAGACCCAGTACTTC
15	TRBV2	TRBD2	few	TRBJ2-2	CASSGIAGDAGELFF	TGTGCCAGCAGTGGGATAGCGGGGGACGCCGGGGAGCTGTTTTTT
14	TRBV7-2	TRBD1	-	TRBJ2-7	CASSTRQGSYEQYF	TGTGCCAGCAGCACTCGACAGGGTTCCTACGAGCAGTACTTC
15	TRBV4-3	-	-	TRBJ2-7	CASSQEGGRAYEQYF	TGCGCCAGCAGCCAAGAGGGCGGGCGAGCCTACGAGCAGTACTTC
16	TRBV5-1	-	-	TRBJ1-1	CASSLAAGNMNTEAFF	TGCGCCAGCAGCTTGGCGGCAGGCAATATGAACACTGAAGCTTTCTTT
10	TRBV6-1	-	-	TRBJ1-2	CASSERGYTF	TGTGCCAGCAGTGAGAGAGGCTACACCTTC
14	TRBV5-1	-	-	TRBJ1-5	CASSATGNNQPQHF	TGCGCCAGCAGCGCCACAGGAAACAATCAGCCCCAGCATTTT
16	TRBV7-2	TRBD2	-	TRBJ2-5	CASSDAGTSRQETQYF	TGTGCCAGCAGCGACGCCGGGACTAGCCGCCAAGAGACCCAGTACTTC
14	TRBV29-1	TRBD2	-	TRBJ2-1	CSVVRTSGVSEQFF	TGCAGCGTTGTAAGGACTAGCGGGGTTAGTGAGCAGTTCTTC
17	TRBV4-1	-	-	TRBJ2-1	CASSQDPGRYTYNEQFF	TGCGCCAGCAGCCAAGACCCCGGCAGGTACACCTACAATGAGCAGTTCTTC
14	TRBV2	TRBD1	-	TRBJ1-5	CASSETGEDQPQHF	TGTGCCAGCAGTGAGACAGGGGAGGATCAGCCCCAGCATTTT